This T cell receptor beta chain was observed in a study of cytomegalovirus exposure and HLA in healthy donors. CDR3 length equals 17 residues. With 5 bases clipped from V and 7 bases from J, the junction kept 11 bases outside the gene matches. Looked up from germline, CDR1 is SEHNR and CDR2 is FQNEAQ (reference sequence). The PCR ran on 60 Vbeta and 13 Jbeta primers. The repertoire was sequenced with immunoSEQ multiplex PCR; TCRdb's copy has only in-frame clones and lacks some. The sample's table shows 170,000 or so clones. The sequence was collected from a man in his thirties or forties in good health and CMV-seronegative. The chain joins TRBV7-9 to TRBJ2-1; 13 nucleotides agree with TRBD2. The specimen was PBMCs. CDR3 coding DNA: TGTGCCAGCAGCCGCCCACTAGCGGGAGGGCGACTAAATGAGCAGTTCTTC. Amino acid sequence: CASSRPLAGGRLNEQFF.